The 16 T cell receptor beta chains listed next were all sequenced from one sample in a study of shared clonotypes between healthy human individuals. Produced via immunoSEQ multiplex PCR; TCRdb's table is partial and in-frame only. The data show about 480,000 clones, 75% to 85% seen once. Sequencing was done on a sample of PBMCs. All receptors come from a middle-aged woman in good health. Some clones in this sample may be carry-over from other donors' samples.

This chain connects TRBV6-1 to TRBJ2-1; D uncertain. CDR3 length: 13 amino acids. CDR1 MNHNS and CDR2 SASEGT come from the germline V gene. V shed 6 bases and J shed 4 bases, with 10 bases lying between them. The CDR3 coding sequence is TGTGCCAGCAGCCAAGACATATACAATGAGCAGTTCTTC. The encoded protein is CASSQDIYNEQFF.

The CDR3 is CASSLRPPGTGGSETQYF. For the CDR3, the DNA is TGTGCCAGCAGCTTAAGGCCGCCCGGGACAGGGGGGTCCGAGACCCAGTACTTC. The genes are TRBV7-2 and TRBJ2-5, with 11 nucleotides matching TRBD1. Germline CDR1 and CDR2: SGHTA and FQGNSA. The J segment lost 5 bases and the V segment lost 2 bases, leaving 13 bases of the junction unmatched. The CDR3 runs to 18 residues.

This clone was seen a handful of times. The chain has TRBV9 and TRBJ2-1; D unresolved. Germline V gene data show CDR1 as SGDLS and CDR2 as YYNGEE. The ends were cut back, 7 bases at V and 5 bases at J, with 13 bases in the middle. This CDR3 is 13 amino acids long. The CDR3 coding sequence is TGTGCCAGCCCCTGTGACCACCACAATGAGCAGTTCTTC. Encoded protein: CASPCDHHNEQFF.

The rearrangement uses TRBV27 and TRBJ2-5; 10 nucleotides line up with TRBD1. Losses at the gene ends were 7 bases for V and 2 bases for J; bases not matched to a gene: 4. The V gene's germline CDR1 is MNHEY and CDR2 SMNVEV (reference sequence). This CDR3 comprises 14 residues. This CDR3 is CASKRTGGQETQYF. The CDR3 nucleotides read TGTGCCAGCAAGAGGACAGGGGGGCAAGAGACCCAGTACTTC.

The genes are TRBV5-1 and TRBJ2-3; tentatively, D is TRBD2 (7 bases). The CDR3 contains 15 residues. The ends were cut back, 5 bases at V and 4 bases at J, with 17 bases in the middle. The germline CDR1 and CDR2 sequences are SGHRS and YFSETQ. The CDR3 is CASRGWRGQSDTQYF. CDR3 DNA sequence: TGCGCCAGCAGGGGTTGGCGGGGGCAATCAGATACGCAGTATTTT.

The gene calls are TRBV30 and TRBJ2-5; 10 bases map to TRBD1. The end of the DNA aligns better with TRBJ2-7, so the J call may be wrong. Germline V gene lookup returns CDR1 GTSNPN and CDR2 SVGIG (reference sequence). The CDR3 extends over 15 amino acids. The chain's CDR3 is CAWTRGTGVFHEQYF. CDR3 coding DNA: TGTGCCTGGACCCGCGGGACAGGGGTTTTCCACGAGCAGTACTTC.

The chain links TRBV5-1 to TRBJ2-3, with TRBD1 identical over 8 bases. The CDR3 is 16 residues long. V lost 0 bases, J lost 2 bases, and 5 bases stayed unmatched. CDR1 and CDR2 from the germline V gene are SGHRS and YFSETQ. The CDR3 coding sequence is TGCGCCAGCAGCTTGGGGCAGGGGGCTAACACAGATACGCAGTATTTT. This gives the protein CASSLGQGANTDTQYF.

V gene TRBV6-1 combines with J gene TRBJ1-4, with 8 nucleotides matching TRBD1. The V segment lost 3 bases and the J segment 7 bases; nucleotides outside the gene matches: 10. The CDR3 covers 16 residues. Looked up from germline, CDR1 is MNHNS and CDR2 is SASEGT. CDR3 protein: CASSEGKGTGGEKLFF. CDR3 nucleotide sequence: TGTGCCAGCAGTGAGGGAAAGGGGACAGGTGGTGAAAAACTGTTTTTT.

This chain joins TRBV6-1 and TRBJ2-1; 7 bases are shared with TRBD1. The length of the CDR3 is 13 residues. The germline gives CDR1 MNHNS, CDR2 SASEGT. The junction had 6 bases not matched to a gene; V was cut back by 10 bases and J by 3 bases. CDR3 DNA sequence: TGTGCCACCCGAGGGACAGTCTACAATGAGCAGTTCTTC. As protein: CATRGTVYNEQFF.

A single count supports this clone. This chain joins TRBV14 and TRBJ1-4; D is ambiguous. Germline V gives CDR1 SGHDN, CDR2 FVKESK. The CDR3 contains 17 residues. V lost 2 bases to trimming and J lost 0 bases, with 13 bases between them. The CDR3 reads CASSQRRGGATNEKLFF. The CDR3, as DNA: TGTGCCAGCAGCCAAAGGCGAGGCGGTGCAACTAATGAAAAACTGTTTTTT.

This rearrangement joins TRBV19 to TRBJ2-7; TRBD1 matches 7 bases. The junction had 6 bases not matched to a gene; V was cut back by 2 bases and J by 5 bases. The CDR3 is 14 residues long. Germline loops: CDR1 LNHDA, CDR2 SQIVND (reference sequence). The CDR3 loop is CASSIRQGNHEQYF. In DNA form, the CDR3 reads TGTGCCAGTAGTATAAGACAGGGCAATCACGAGCAGTACTTC.

The chain uses TRBV7-2 and TRBJ2-1, with TRBD2 matching over 8 bases. CDR3 length: 15 residues. Germline assignment: CDR1 SGHTA and CDR2 FQGNSA. Trimming took 4 bases from V and 3 from J; bases not matched to a gene: 5. The CDR3 bases are TGTGCCAGCAGCTCGGGACTAGTCATCTACAATGAGCAGTTCTTC. Protein sequence: CASSSGLVIYNEQFF.

A few counts support this clone. The chain is built from TRBV5-6 and TRBJ1-1, with TRBD1 matching 12 bases. Germline V gives CDR1 SGHDT, CDR2 YYEEEE. Germline trimming cut 2 bases from V and 4 bases from J; bases unmatched to any gene: 15. The CDR3 is 19 amino acids. The CDR3, as DNA: TGTGCCAGCAGCTTATTAGGCTCCGGGACAGGGGGCTTGGGCACTGAAGCTTTCTTT. It encodes CASSLLGSGTGGLGTEAFF.

V usage is TRBV10-3 and J usage is TRBJ2-3; D not resolved. CDR1 is ENHRY and CDR2 is SYGVKD in the germline V gene. This CDR3 contains 13 residues. The V and J ends lost 4 bases and 2 bases respectively, with 7 bases between them. The DNA for the CDR3 is TGTGCCATCAGTGGACACGACACAGATACGCAGTATTTT. Translation gives CAISGHDTDTQYF.

The chain links TRBV30 to TRBJ1-2; weak D call: TRBD1 (5 bases). CDR1 is GTSNPN, CDR2 SVGIG, per germline (reference sequence). The CDR3 consists of 14 residues. The V gene lost 2 bases and the J gene lost 6 bases, with 16 bases spanning the gap. CDR3 DNA: TGTGCCTGGAGTCCGGGGACGGCCGAGGATGGCTACACCTTC. It codes for CAWSPGTAEDGYTF.

This clone has just a few counts. The chain has TRBV28 and TRBJ2-7; 8 bases fit TRBD2. The V gene end was trimmed by 6 bases and the J gene end by 1 base; junction bases not matched to a gene: 5. This CDR3 has 14 amino acids. Germline V CDR1 and CDR2: MDHEN, SYDVKM. The CDR3 spells CASRKRERSYEQYF. The CDR3, as DNA: TGTGCCAGCAGAAAGCGGGAGAGGTCCTACGAGCAGTACTTC.